This T cell receptor beta chain was profiled in a study of graft-versus-host responses after intestinal transplantation. On the study more broadly: Multivisceral, liver-intestinal, or isolated intestinal transplants were received by the recipients. Induction with anti-thymocyte globulin, then tacrolimus and steroids for roughly 3 years, was given to all recipients.

Profiled with immunoSEQ multiplex PCR; TCRdb holds only in-frame clones, not every one. The data show over 120,000 clones, around 90% seen once. Turning to this clone: The antigen is undetermined.

V gave up 8 bases and J gave up 1 base, with 7 bases separating them. The CDR3 covers 12 residues. Germline values: CDR1 SGHTA, CDR2 FQGNSA. Study conclusions and caveats: Circulating GvH clones peaking coincided with falling HvG clones soon after transplant. Allograft clonal ratios (graft-versus-host to host-versus-graft) were high in patients who had graft-donor T cell macrochimerism.

The chain uses TRBV7-2 and TRBJ2-3; D uncertain. The sample in question was unstimulated CD4+ T cells sorted from spleen or lymph node cells, obtained before intestinal transplant. This TCR was sampled from a human donor who received an intestinal transplant. The chain's CDR3 is CASSTGTDTQYF. CDR3 DNA: TGTGCCAGCTCGACGGGCACAGATACGCAGTATTTT.